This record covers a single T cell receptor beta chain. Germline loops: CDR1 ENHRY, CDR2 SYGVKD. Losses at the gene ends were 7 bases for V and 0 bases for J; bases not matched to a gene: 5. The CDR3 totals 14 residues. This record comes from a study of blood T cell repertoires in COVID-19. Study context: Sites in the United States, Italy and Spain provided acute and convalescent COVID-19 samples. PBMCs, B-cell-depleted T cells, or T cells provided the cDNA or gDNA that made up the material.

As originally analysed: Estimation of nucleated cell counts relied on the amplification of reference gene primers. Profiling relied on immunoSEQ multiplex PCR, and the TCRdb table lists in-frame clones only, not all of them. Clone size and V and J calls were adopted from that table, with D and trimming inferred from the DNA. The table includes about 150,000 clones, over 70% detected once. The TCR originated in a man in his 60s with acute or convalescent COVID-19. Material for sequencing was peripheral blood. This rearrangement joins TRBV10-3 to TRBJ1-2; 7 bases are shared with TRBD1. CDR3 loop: CAITGDSSNYGYTF. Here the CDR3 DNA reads TGTGCCATCACTGGGGACAGCTCTAACTATGGCTACACCTTC.